This T cell receptor beta chain derives from a study of Ad26.COV2.S vaccination and SARS-CoV-2 variants. Study outcomes and limitations: Vaccine recipients surpassed placebo recipients in spike-specific TCR breadth. An underestimation of total T cell responses may have resulted from the TCR breadth and depth analyses.

The length of the CDR3 is 16 residues. The V gene end was trimmed by 1 base and the J gene end by 1 base; junction bases not matched to a gene: 4. Per the germline V gene, CDR1 is SGHAT and CDR2 is FQDESV (reference sequence). Concerning this clone itself: Antigen: not known.

The assay was immunoSEQ multiplex PCR, and TCRdb's table has in-frame clones only and misses some. The sample holds 410,000 or so clones, roughly 90% seen once. The treatment is: about 20 received Ad26.COV2.S at low or high dose, single or two shots; roughly five received placebo; per-sample allocation not given. Specimen acquisition occurred on day 63 following the initial vaccine or placebo injection. Based in Boston, the donor was an adult of 18-55 years. Expressing Wuhan-strain SARS-CoV-2 spike, an Ad26 vector served as the vaccine. The TCR sequence derives from a person between 18 and 59 years old who received the Ad26.COV2.S COVID-19 vaccine or a placebo. V gene TRBV11-1 combines with J gene TRBJ2-1, with 7 bases fitting TRBD2. Sequencing used peripheral blood, obtained in a trial of Ad26.COV2.S vaccine versus placebo. The chain's CDR3 is CASSLGRGRSYNEQFF. DNA for the CDR3: TGTGCCAGCAGCTTAGGTCGCGGGAGATCCTACAATGAGCAGTTCTTC.